This T cell receptor (beta chain) is from a study of cytomegalovirus exposure and HLA in healthy donors (dated by TCRdb to about 2017). Regarding the study in general: An earlier analysis of 587 of the donors reported about 280 Gb of sequence data and 117 million unique TCR beta sequences obtained from 180 million or so T cells. The genetic ancestry cluster associated with self-reported Caucasian donors included 81% of the 398 genotyped donors. In the later analysis, no new phenotypic data were used to find candidate immune exposures; instead, reliance was placed on TCR beta sequences and their occurrence across donors. Among some 400 genotyped donors of the cohort, an average of roughly 230,000 unique TCR beta nucleotide sequences was sequenced per donor, of which about 18% were non-productive. To decide whether each TCR beta V gene segment behaved as functional or pseudogenic, an earlier analysis of approximately 620 of the donors relied on high-throughput TCR beta sequencing. Using immunosequencing, the study profiled T cell repertoires from about 650 subjects and related those repertoires to cytomegalovirus serostatus. A later genetic analysis used genome-wide SNP genotypes for about three fifths of the 666 donors, treating that subset as a discovery cohort. The study aimed to test whether signatures of past pathogen exposure could be identified by cataloging public T cell receptors. The number of donors typed differed by locus, with roughly 629-640 for A, B, C, DRB1 and DQB1, about 500 for DQA1, nearly 610 for DPA1, and around 430 for DPB1. Approximately 310 gigabases of sequencing data and approximately 85 million unique TCR sequences were included in an early release covering about 600 HLA-typed donors. Both class I and class II loci were covered by HLA typing, at four-digit resolution. A handful of DR-DQ haplotypes were handled as single units for association and clustering because linkage in the cohort was strong. Alongside the repertoire data, information on donor age, sex, ethnicity and CMV serostatus was compiled. The study combined high-throughput TCR immunosequencing, statistical association of individual TCRs with disease status, and machine learning to predict cytomegalovirus infection status. Besides the first cohort of roughly 660 subjects, a separate validation cohort made up of around 120 different subjects was used. To study patterns of TCR occurrence, a later analysis re-analyzed previously published TCR beta repertoires from around 700 donors and added high-resolution HLA genotyping. All discovery cohort repertoires had been generated on a single sequencing platform. The full study reports these points: According to a later analysis, most CMV-associated TCR beta chains appeared to be HLA-restricted, and the HLA associations seemed to be driven largely by CMV exposure. This cohort had only TCR beta chains sequenced, and the lack of alpha or paired-chain data limited which features could be detected. Specific HLA alleles were associated with 16,951 TCR beta sequences at a false discovery rate of 0.05 in a later analysis. The study listed approximately 150 TCR beta chains as associated with cytomegalovirus. A further reported finding was that TCR beta sequences accurately predicted the HLA-A and HLA-B alleles for most subjects in the first cohort. In both the original and validation cohorts, the classifier was reported to diagnose cytomegalovirus status with high specificity and sensitivity. When HLA alleles, especially DR and DQ, strongly co-occurred, TCR associations were difficult to assign to individual alleles. Across donors, most TCR sequences were observed very rarely, whereas some public TCRs were present in many individuals. An association between a missense DCLRE1C variant and V-gene and J-gene trimming of TCR beta chains was found in a later genetic analysis and replicated in an independent cohort. In a later analysis, the rate of TCR association differed among HLA loci, with DRB1 alleles having the most associated TCRs and HLA-C alleles having the fewest. Because some donors lacked HLA typing at each locus, the association tests relied only on the typed subset. A later analysis reported that several top co-occurrence clusters appeared linked to parvovirus B19, influenza, CMV and Epstein-Barr virus. Linkage disequilibrium might explain the correlated functional status among segregating V segments, but an unknown experimental factor could not be excluded. In an earlier analysis of under 600 of the donors, most TCR beta V segments were observed in productive rearrangements about 87% or about 30% of the time, broadly matching IMGT annotations. The sequencing pipeline was judged likely to have produced a cluster of highly shared sequence variants as a technical artifact. Some IMGT-functional V segments, including TRBV6-2 and TRBV6-3, could not be told apart with the 87-base-pair reads, so those segments were excluded. A later genetic analysis reported fewer N-insertions in productive TCRs among donors in an Asian-associated ancestry cluster than the roughly 670-donor mean. The presence/absence analyses assumed that sequencing depth was roughly uniform across donors, and that assumption may not be true. The authors suggested that the approach could potentially be extended to other disease states and immunological phenotypes. Over 15 rarely observed V segments, including chromosome 9 orphons, were excluded from the earlier analysis of almost 600 of the donors because counts were too low. CMV serostatus was the only immune exposure information available for the cohort. In a later analysis, HLA-associated TCR beta chains showed more clonal expansion and lower generation probabilities than non-associated chains that were equally common. In vitro tests confirmed that a few of the cytomegalovirus-associated TCR beta chains recognize cytomegalovirus antigens.

Libraries were prepared through the immunoSEQ multiplex PCR assay. For the multiplex PCR, a mixture combining 60 forward primers for TCR Vbeta segments and 13 reverse primers for TCR Jbeta segments was used. A multiplex PCR assay on genomic DNA amplified the CDR3 region of rearranged TCR beta genes. The Illumina HiSeq System was used to sequence the amplified TCR beta libraries as 87-base-pair reads. On the authors' methods: A later analysis counted tens of millions of unique TCR beta chains across the 550 to 700 repertoires, and roughly 10 million of these chains were shared by at least two donors. To remove PCR and sequencing errors, raw reads were error-corrected and collapsed into unique sequences using a nearest-neighbor algorithm that merged closely related sequences. V, D and J gene segments were assigned by aligning CDR3 sequences to IMGT reference sequences. For a sequence to be retained, a match of at least six nucleotides was required to both a V gene segment and a J gene segment. Rearrangements were called productive when the CDR3 lacked stop codons and stayed in frame with V and J; all others were non-productive. Following IMGT convention, CDR3 was defined as the stretch from the second conserved V-encoded cysteine to the conserved J-encoded phenylalanine. In an earlier analysis of 550 to 650 of the donors, sequences lacking an unambiguous match to a single V gene segment were excluded. In an earlier analysis of approximately 500 of the donors, a V segment was called functional when productive rearrangements were above 56.7%, and segregating when the standard deviation between donors exceeded 5%. A statistical classification framework was built for diagnosing cytomegalovirus status from the catalog of TCR beta chain sequences. A later analysis assigned V and J genes by comparing TCR nucleotide sequences with IMGT/GENE-DB human TR gene sequences. A later analysis assigned CDR3 sequences and most-parsimonious VDJ recombination scenarios with the TCRdist pipeline. In a later analysis, every TCR beta chain was defined by the combination of its CDR3 amino acid sequence and its V-gene family, and reads without a unique V-gene family were dropped. In a later analysis, several hundred highly shared, low-generation-probability nucleotide sequences were removed to address suspected cross-contamination and a sequencing artifact. For each public chain, a later analysis derived a clonal expansion index from normalized ranks of inferred template counts within each repertoire. A later analysis computed generation probabilities with a VDJ recombination model fitted to out-of-frame rearrangements, and checked the results against IGoR. Hypergeometric tests were used in a later analysis to score TCR-TCR, TCR-HLA and TCR-CMV co-occurrence, with a repertoire-size bias correction applied to the TCR pairs. To estimate false discovery rates, a later analysis permuted the HLA or CMV assignments 20 times. In a later analysis, co-occurring TCRs were grouped using DBSCAN, with TCRdist sequence similarity added in when clustering inside HLA-allele-positive subsets. For co-occurrence clustering, repertoires with fewer than 30,000 or more than 120,000 public chains were excluded, along with several repertoires with anomalous nucleotide sharing. TCRdb mirrors the immuneACCESS table, restricted to in-frame sequences. Some clones are absent from its copies; in checked studies, under half trace to an unresolved V gene, and the reason for the others is unknown. That table supplies the V and J calls and clone size; D and trimming were determined from the DNA. The sample table records about 180,000 clones; roughly 78% of these occur just once. The ten largest clones capture approximately 13% of the sample.

With respect to this clone: Its specific antigen is unknown. Nothing much larger sits one base from this clone, and base qualities are not available.

Counted from cysteine to phenylalanine, this CDR3 has 17 amino acids. Only the CDR3 portion is preserved as DNA: 51 bases, with reading frame beginning at the first base. Looking up the germline V gene yields CDR1 KGHSH and CDR2 LQKENI. Germline trimming: 5 bases from V, 3 bases from J; junction bases outside gene matches: 7. The cohort consisted of fewer than 700 healthy bone marrow donors. Cohort members were all nominally healthy when sampled, although unrecorded immune exposures were likely present. The donor tested CMV seropositive and was one of the 289 seropositive cohort members. Each donor provided a peripheral blood sample, and peripheral blood mononuclear cells were used for TCR beta sequencing. The Qiagen DNeasy Blood Extraction Kit was used to extract genomic DNA from the blood cell samples.

The rearranged segments are TRBV18 and TRBJ1-6; 10 nucleotides in the junction match TRBD1. Sequencing was carried out using PBMCs. This sequence was found in a woman aged 45 to 65 in good health and CMV-seropositive. The DNA sequence follows: TGTGCCAGCTCAGAGACAGGGGGCCCCTACTATAATTCACCCCTCCACTTT. Its translation reads: CASSETGGPYYNSPLHF.